This record looks at one T cell receptor (beta chain) sequence and its context. Authors of the study amplified TCR beta CDR3 regions from RNA transcripts. First-round RT-PCR of the TCR CDR3 relied on the HTBI primer set. TCRdb reanalysed the multiplex PCR reads using MiXCR and keeps one entry per CDR3 protein. The sample includes 560,000 or so distinct CDR3 sequences, 46% of them seen just once. The data belong to a study of T cells in Graves' hyperthyroidism and ophthalmopathy. Between the trimmed V and J ends, which lost 9 bases and 2 bases, there was a span of 22 bases. The length of the CDR3 is 16 residues. Germline CDR1 is SNHLY and CDR2 is FYNNEI.

The source material was peripheral blood or thyroid tissue (not recorded which). The chain employs TRBV2 and TRBJ1-2; tentative D call: TRBD1 (5 bases). The TCR sequence derives from a woman aged 18-29 years with Graves' hyperthyroidism. CDR3: CASRPIPGSRNYGYTF. Written as DNA, the CDR3 is TGTGCCAGTAGACCAATTCCAGGGAGTCGAAACTATGGCTACACCTTC.